This TCR beta chain originates from a study of vaccination effects on CD4 cells after COVID-19. Background on the study: A median of 72 days separated the second dose and sampling.

This CDR3 spans 15 amino acids. The trim removed 4 bases at V and 9 bases at J, leaving 8 bases unmatched. Germline V CDR1 and CDR2: SGHDT, YYEEEE. The table came from immunoSEQ multiplex PCR; TCRdb's copy has only in-frame clones and leaves some out. The profile shows tens of thousands of clones, approximately 80% of them singletons. Note on this clone: Its antigen remains unknown.

Peptide-pool stimulation followed by sequencing identified expanded antigen-specific CD4+ clonotypes in the ViraFEST assay. Having been cultured for around nine days, the cells underwent CD4+ T cell isolation. BNT162b2 vaccine or mRNA-1273 vaccine was given to participants in two doses. This chain uses TRBV5-6 with TRBJ1-4; the match to TRBD1 covers 11 bases. This clonotype was sampled from a human donor who received a COVID-19 vaccine. Some clones in this sample may be carry-over from other donors' samples. The sequences come from CD4+ T cells from PBMCs cultured with HCoV-NL63 spike peptides, collected after COVID-19 vaccination. Written as DNA, the CDR3 is TGTGCCAGCAGCCTCGGACAGGGGGCCTTGAAAAAACTGTTTTTT. Residues: CASSLGQGALKKLFF.